This T cell receptor beta chain stems from a study of control samples from healthy donors and cancer patients. TCRdb's table, derived via immunoSEQ multiplex PCR, lists solely in-frame clones and lacks some. The sample has about 130,000 clones, around 93% seen once. Only one count was recorded for this clone. This specimen includes other DNA sequences encoding the same CDR3. J was trimmed by 1 base and V by 1 base; bases with no gene match: 0. The germline CDR1 and CDR2 sequences are MNHNS and SASEGT. The CDR3 runs to 15 residues. This clonotype originated in a man between 18 and 35 years old in good health. The V gene is TRBV6-1, the J gene TRBJ2-3, with 9 nucleotides matching TRBD2. The sample comprised blood. CDR3 loop: CASSEVAGGTDTQYF. CDR3 bases: TGTGCCAGCAGTGAAGTAGCGGGGGGCACAGATACGCAGTATTTT.